This T cell receptor (beta chain) was captured in a study of blood T cells in healthy people across ages. Study-wide results and limits: There were more naive CD4+ cells and higher diversity in long-lived donors than in aged donors.

The table lists this clonotype with a few counts. Its specificity is unknown. A second PCR of 7 to 11 cycles used a sample-barcoded 5' primer and a J-beta primer mix. There were at least 2.5 million CDR3-containing paired-end reads obtained from each sample. TCRdb used MiXCR to reprocess the 5' RACE reads, holding one entry per CDR3 protein. This repertoire shows roughly 1.5 million distinct CDR3 sequences, 35% to 45% found once; its top ten account for over 3.5%. Germline lookup yields CDR1 SGHRS and CDR2 YFSETQ. Trimming left V 7 bases short and J 4 bases short, with 8 bases between. CDR3 length: 11 residues.

Input material: blood. V is TRBV5-1 and J is TRBJ1-1; D remains unclear. This receptor was taken from a woman under 30 in good health. CDR3 coding DNA: TGCGCCAGCGCCGAGACCACTGAAGCTTTCTTT. Protein sequence: CASAETTEAFF. The whole variable domain, filled in from reference TRBV5-1 and TRBJ1-1, reads KAGVTQTPRYLIKTRGQQVTLSCSPISGHRSVSWYQQTPGQGLQFLFEYFSETQRNKGNFPGRFSGRQFSNSRSEMNVSTLELGDSALYLCASAETTEAFFGQGTRLTVV.